The rows below give T cell receptor beta chains drawn from one sample of a study of T cell responses to AZD1222 COVID-19 vaccine. Method: immunoSEQ multiplex PCR; TCRdb's copy keeps in-frame clones and lacks some. This sample has some 150,000 clones, with just under 90% found just once. Sequencing used peripheral blood, obtained 28 days after the second dose of the MenACWY control vaccine. The receptor source for this set is an adult who received the MenACWY meningococcal vaccine as a control. The CDR3 runs from the conserved cysteine through the conserved F or W. Fields, in order: V gene, clone size, J gene, D gene, CDR3 DNA, CDR3 protein. The D gene is left open where the match is weak. Clone sizes are given selectively: once, few, many, or a class where the clone is expanded.

TRBV4-2	.	TRBJ1-4	.	TGTGCCAGCAGCGTCGGGGAAGGTGAAAAACTGTTTTTT	CASSVGEGEKLFF
TRBV7-2	.	TRBJ2-7	.	TGTGCCAGCAGCGGCGTTGGGGGACCCTACGAGCAGTACTTC	CASSGVGGPYEQYF
TRBV6-5	.	TRBJ2-7	TRBD1	TGTGCCAGCAGGAAAGGACAGGGCCACTACGAGCAGTACTTC	CASRKGQGHYEQYF
TRBV6-1	.	TRBJ2-7	TRBD2	TGTGCCAGCAGTAAAGGGACTAGCGGGAGTTCCGCCTACGAGCAGTACTTC	CASSKGTSGSSAYEQYF
TRBV19	once	TRBJ1-5	.	TGTGCCAGTACCCCGCTCTCGGGGAGCAATCAGCCCCAGCATTTT	CASTPLSGSNQPQHF
TRBV7-8	few	TRBJ1-1	.	TGTGCCAGCAGCTTAAACCCTGGGGCTGAAGCTTTCTTT	CASSLNPGAEAFF
TRBV27	.	TRBJ2-1	TRBD2	TGTGCCAGCAGGAATAGCGGGGGGACCTACAATGAGCAGTTCTTC	CASRNSGGTYNEQFF
TRBV28	.	TRBJ1-5	.	TGTGCCAGCAGTCCACGGGCCTTCAAACTCAATCAGCCCCAGCATTTT	CASSPRAFKLNQPQHF
TRBV7-9	.	TRBJ2-5	.	TGTGCCAGCAGCTTAGTGGTTAGGGGGAAGGAGACCCAGTACTTC	CASSLVVRGKETQYF
TRBV7-2	once	TRBJ2-5	.	TGTGCCAGCAGCTTGGTCTGGCAGCAAGAGACCCAGTACTTC	CASSLVWQQETQYF
TRBV2	.	TRBJ1-4	.	TGTGCCAGCCGGTGGGTTGAGGGTGAAAAACTGTTTTTT	CASRWVEGEKLFF
TRBV6-5	.	TRBJ2-7	.	TGTGCCAGCAGTTCCTTTGGCCGCGTACAGGTTGGCGAGCAGTACTTC	CASSSFGRVQVGEQYF
TRBV7-9	few	TRBJ1-2	TRBD1	TGTGCCAGCAGTCAAGACAGGGCCTATGGCTACACCTTC	CASSQDRAYGYTF
TRBV28	.	TRBJ2-3	TRBD1	TGTGCCAGCAGACATGTACAGGGGGCGATCACAGATACGCAGTATTTT	CASRHVQGAITDTQYF
TRBV19	once	TRBJ1-4	.	TGTGCCAGTAGTATGATCTCTCTCCGGGGTAATGAAAAACTGTTTTTT	CASSMISLRGNEKLFF
TRBV19	.	TRBJ2-1	TRBD2	TGTGCCAGTAACTCATGGAGGGGAGGGACTAGGTACAATGAGCAGTTCTTC	CASNSWRGGTRYNEQFF
TRBV15	.	TRBJ2-7	TRBD1	TGTGCCACCAGCAGGGGGACAGTTACCTACGAGCAGTACTTC	CATSRGTVTYEQYF
TRBV6-5	few	TRBJ2-7	.	TGTGCCAGCAGTTACCGCGCAGGGACCCCCTACGAGCAGTACTTC	CASSYRAGTPYEQYF
TRBV6-1	.	TRBJ2-1	TRBD2	TGTGCCAGCAGTGAATTTGGTGGGAGGGCCTACAATGAGCAGTTCTTC	CASSEFGGRAYNEQFF
TRBV5-5	few	TRBJ1-5	TRBD1	TGTGCCAGCAGCCGGGGGACAGGGGGCTATCAGCCCCAGCATTTT	CASSRGTGGYQPQHF
TRBV7-9	.	TRBJ2-2	.	TGTGCCAGCAGCTCCGGAATCACCGGGGAGCTGTTTTTT	CASSSGITGELFF
TRBV5-4	.	TRBJ2-5	TRBD1	TGTGCCAGCAGCTCCCGGGACAGGGTTGGAGAGACCCAGTACTTC	CASSSRDRVGETQYF
TRBV3-1/TRBV3-2	.	TRBJ2-1	TRBD2	TGTGCCAGCAGGGGACTAGCGGGGGAGCAGTTCTTC	CASRGLAGEQFF
TRBV10-1	.	TRBJ2-2	.	TGCGCCAGCAGTGATGACAGAACGAACACCGGGGAGCTGTTTTTT	CASSDDRTNTGELFF
TRBV19	.	TRBJ2-1	TRBD1	TGTGCCAGTAGTTCGCCGGGACAGGGGGTAAGAAATGAGCAGTTCTTC	CASSSPGQGVRNEQFF
TRBV5-1	.	TRBJ2-1	.	TGCGCCAGCAGCTTCCCAGGGTCGGTCTACAATGAGCAGTTCTTC	CASSFPGSVYNEQFF
TRBV30	once	TRBJ1-6	.	TGTGCCTGGAAGGAGGGTTTTAATTCACCCCTCCACTTT	CAWKEGFNSPLHF
TRBV24-1	.	TRBJ2-1	TRBD1	TGTGCCACCAGTGATGTGGGGACAGGGTCCTACAATGAGCAGTTCTTC	CATSDVGTGSYNEQFF
TRBV28	once	TRBJ2-7	.	TGTGCCAGCAGTTGGGTAGGCTATACCTACGAGCAGTACTTC	CASSWVGYTYEQYF
TRBV5-1	.	TRBJ1-4	TRBD1	TGCGCCAGCAGCTTGGAGGGACAGCCGAATGAAAAACTGTTTTTT	CASSLEGQPNEKLFF
TRBV28	.	TRBJ1-5	.	TGTGCCAGCACCTACCTCCCGGGGAAGGGTCGTCAGCCCCAGCATTTT	CASTYLPGKGRQPQHF